This T cell receptor (beta chain) is drawn from a study of cytomegalovirus exposure and HLA in healthy donors (dated by TCRdb to 2016 to 2017). In terms of the full investigation: According to a later analysis, one platform produced both the 110 or so validation repertoires and the 666 repertoires of the first cohort. The study aimed to test whether signatures of past pathogen exposure could be identified by cataloging public T cell receptors. A separate validation cohort of 100 to 150 different subjects was used in addition to the roughly 640-subject first cohort. To predict cytomegalovirus infection status, the study brought together high-throughput TCR immunosequencing, statistical association of individual TCRs with disease status, and machine learning.

Broad study findings and their caveats: According to the authors, the approach could potentially be generalized to other disease states and immunological phenotypes. In a later analysis, TCRs clustered in the first cohort were found to also tend to co-occur in the roughly 120 validation repertoires, with about 93% of cluster scores above 0. In vitro tests confirmed that a few of the cytomegalovirus-associated TCR beta chains recognize cytomegalovirus antigens. A later analysis lacked HLA typing for the validation cohort, so it scored co-occurrence in that cohort across all 110 or so repertoires. In both the original and validation cohorts, the classifier was reported to diagnose cytomegalovirus status with high specificity and sensitivity. Across donors, most TCR sequences were observed very rarely, whereas some public TCRs were present in many individuals. In the study, about 150 TCR beta chains were listed as associated with cytomegalovirus.

On this clone itself: Its specific antigen is unknown. Base qualities are not at hand, and no much larger clone is one base apart.

The library came from the immunoSEQ multiplex PCR assay. In the original analysis: A statistical classification framework was developed to diagnose cytomegalovirus status using the catalog of TCR beta chain sequences. Held by TCRdb, this immuneACCESS table contains in-frame sequences only and omits some clones. Under half of the omission traces to an unresolved V gene where checked; the cause of the rest is unknown. That table gives V, J and clone size, and the DNA gave D and trimming. The table for this sample lists approximately 280,000 clones; 88% of them were counted only once. Over 0.85% of the sample is in the top ten clones. CDR1 SGDLS and CDR2 YYNGEE were looked up in the germline V gene. The CDR3, from cysteine to phenylalanine, totals 18 residues. Just CDR3 DNA is preserved here, 54 bases in frame from base 1. Germline trimming amounts to 3 bases on V and 1 base on J, with 15 as the count of junction bases outside the gene matches.

The donors belonged to the validation cohort of 90 to 150 subjects, which was separate from the approximately 700-subject first cohort. The V gene is TRBV9 and the J gene is TRBJ1-1; 7 junctional bases match TRBD1. The sequenced sample consisted of PBMCs. This clonotype was obtained from a woman younger than 35 in good health and CMV-seronegative. The nucleotide sequence reads as follows: TGTGCCAGCAGCGCAGGGACAGTTTCAGTATTCCCGAACACTGAAGCTTTCTTT. This is translated as CASSAGTVSVFPNTEAFF.